The TCR beta chain under discussion was sequenced for a study of shared clonotypes between healthy human individuals. Overall study results and limits: Rarefaction indicated that sorted-subset sequencing remained incomplete although depth was large. Apart from blood, nothing was sampled; tissue repertoires likely differ.

The data were produced by immunoSEQ multiplex PCR, yet TCRdb's version contains in-frame clones alone and is incomplete. The data hold more than 400,000 clones, with approximately 95% observed a single time. The CDR3 is made up of 15 amino acids. Looked up from germline, CDR1 is SNHLY and CDR2 is FYNNEI. The V gene end was trimmed by 6 bases and the J gene end by 5 bases; junction bases not matched to a gene: 10. A note on this clone: The antigen is unknown.

This sequence joins TRBV2 and TRBJ1-1; 9 nucleotides line up with TRBD1. This TCR derives from a woman under 40 in good health. Source material: naive CD4+ T cells sorted from blood. Subset described: CD45RA+ positively selected. CDR3 nucleotides: TGTGCCAGCAGCGACCTGGGACAGGGTTTAACTGAAGCTTTCTTT. Protein product: CASSDLGQGLTEAFF.